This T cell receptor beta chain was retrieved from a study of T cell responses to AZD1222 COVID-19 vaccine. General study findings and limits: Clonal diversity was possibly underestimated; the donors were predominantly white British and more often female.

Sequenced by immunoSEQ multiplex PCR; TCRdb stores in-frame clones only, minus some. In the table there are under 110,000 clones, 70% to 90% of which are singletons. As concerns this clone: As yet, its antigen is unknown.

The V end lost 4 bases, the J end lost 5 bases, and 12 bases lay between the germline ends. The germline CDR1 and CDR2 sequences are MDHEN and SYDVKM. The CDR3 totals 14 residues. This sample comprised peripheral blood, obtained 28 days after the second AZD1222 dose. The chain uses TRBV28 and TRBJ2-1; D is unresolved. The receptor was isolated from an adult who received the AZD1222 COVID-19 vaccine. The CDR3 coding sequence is TGTGCCAGCAGTTATCGACGAAGGAACAATGAGCAGTTCTTC. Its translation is CASSYRRRNNEQFF.